This T cell receptor (beta chain) was found in a study of cytomegalovirus exposure and HLA in healthy donors. Across the whole study: About 80 million unique TCRs, all from HLA-typed donors, were included in an early release of the data. Around 81% of 300 to 450 genotyped donors fell in the Caucasian-associated ancestry cluster.

Regarding this clone: Its specificity is unknown.

Broader study findings: Donor immune exposure was known only as CMV serostatus. Highly shared sequence variants in one cluster were likely a sequencing artifact.

PCR was performed using 60 Vbeta and 13 Jbeta primers. TCRdb's copy holds only in-frame clones and misses some; the assay was immunoSEQ multiplex PCR. The sample has some 220,000 clones; around 78% are singletons. Sequencing input: PBMCs. This TCR derives from a boy between 10 and 17 years old in good health and CMV-seronegative.

CDR3 bases: TGTGCCAGCAGCAACACTGACAGGGGCACTGAAGCTTTCTTT. This sequence encodes CASSNTDRGTEAFF. The chain carries TRBV6-5 and TRBJ1-1; TRBD1 aligns across 8 bases. The CDR3 spans 14 residues. The germline V gene encodes CDR1 MNHEY and CDR2 SVGAGI. The V and J ends lost 6 bases and 4 bases, in that order; junction bases with no gene match: 7.